This TCR beta chain originates from a study of shared clonotypes between healthy human individuals. Study summary: Sampling drew on donors who were a couple of women and a few men aged 18 to 49. Overall study results and limits: Memory subsets generally showed smaller estimated richness than naive subsets did.

The CDR3 spans 12 residues. Trimming stripped 5 bases from V and 13 bases from J, with 12 bases between. Germline lookup yields CDR1 LNHDA and CDR2 SQIVND (reference sequence). This clone occurred once. Its matching antigen is unknown. Assay used: immunoSEQ multiplex PCR; TCRdb lists only in-frame clones, some missing. The table shows nearly 2 million clones, with approximately 95% occurring only once. The naive CD8 population came from CD45RO-negative cells selected for CCR7, without terminally differentiated effector memory CD45RA+ cells. What was sequenced was naive CD8+ T cells sorted from blood. The sequence derives from a man younger than 35 in good health. The V call is TRBV19, the J call TRBJ2-6, with D hard to call. This CDR3 reads CASSFDMVVLTF. The CDR3 nucleotides read TGTGCCAGTAGTTTCGACATGGTAGTCCTGACTTTC.